Listed below are T cell receptor delta chains from one sample, sequenced in a study of gamma-delta T cells after stem cell transplantation. TCRdb called clones from the RT-PCR reads again using CATT. The repertoire holds hundreds of delta-chain clones, with over 1.1% as singletons. The sample comprised gamma-delta T cells. The receptors were gathered from a human donor. It is not recorded whose cells these are; they may come from a transplant donor. CDR3s include the opening cysteine and the closing phenylalanine or tryptophan. The D gene is left open where the match is weak. Only some rows state a clone size, as once, few, many or a class for expanded clones.

TRDV2	TRDD3	few	TRDJ2	TGTGCCTGTGACGGACTGGGGGCCACCCCCTCTTTGACAGCACAACTCTTCTTT	CACDGLGATPSLTAQLFF
TRDV2	TRDD3	NA	TRDJ1	TGTGCCTGTGACATCGTACTGGGGGATCGGGAGGACACCGATAAACTCATCTTT	CACDIVLGDREDTDKLIF
TRDV3	TRDD3	few	TRDJ1	TGTGCCTTTAGTCCTACTGGGGGAAGGGGTGGTACCGATAAACTCATCTTT	CAFSPTGGRGGTDKLIF
TRDV2	TRDD3	NA	TRDJ2	TGTGCCTGTGATTTTCTGGGGGCCACCCCCTCTTTGACAGCACAACTCTTCTTT	CACDFLGATPSLTAQLFF
TRDV2	TRDD3	few	TRDJ2	TGTGCCTGTGACACCTTACTGGGGGCCACCCCCTCTTTGACAGCACAACTCTTCTTT	CACDTLLGATPSLTAQLFF
TRAV29/DV5	TRDD3	medium-sized	TRDJ1	TGTGCAACCCCCTCCCCGGGGATGGGGGATATGGAGGAAAGAACCGATAAACTCATCTTT	CATPSPGMGDMEERTDKLIF
TRDV3	TRDD3	NA	TRDJ1	TGTGCCTTTAGTCCTACTGGGGGACACCCGTACACCGATAAACTCATCTTT	CAFSPTGGHPYTDKLIF
TRDV2	TRDD3	large	TRDJ1	TGTGCCTGTGACGAAGCTACTGGGGGATCCGTGAGGACCGATAAACTCATCTTT	CACDEATGGSVRTDKLIF
TRDV2	TRDD3	NA	TRDJ1	TGTGCCTGTGCCGCCCTCACTGAGGGATACGTGCCAAACACCGATAAACTCATCTTT	CACAALTEGYVPNTDKLIF
TRDV2	TRDD3	large	TRDJ1	TGTGCCTGTGACGTACTGGGGGGCAAGGACACCGATAAACTCATCTTT	CACDVLGGKDTDKLIF
TRDV2	TRDD3	NA	TRDJ1	TGTGCCTGTGACAGACTGGGGGTCGAAAAACTCATCTTT	CACDRLGVEKLIF
TRDV2	TRDD3	large	TRDJ1	TGTGCCTGTGACGCCGTACTGGGGGATACGCAAAATCACCACACCGATAAACTCATCTTT	CACDAVLGDTQNHHTDKLIF
TRDV2	TRDD3	medium-sized	TRDJ1	TGTGCCTGTGACACCTTGCCTACCCCACTTACTGGGGGACTTACCGATAAACTCATCTTT	CACDTLPTPLTGGLTDKLIF
TRDV2	TRDD3	few	TRDJ1	TGTGCCTGTGACCTACTGGGGGATAGATCCGATAAACTCATCTTT	CACDLLGDRSDKLIF
TRDV2	TRDD3	few	TRDJ1	TGTGCCTGTGACACCTTGCCTACCCCACTTACTGGGGGACGTCCTACCGATAAACTCATCTTT	CACDTLPTPLTGGRPTDKLIF
TRDV2	TRDD3	NA	TRDJ2	TGTGCCTGTGATACTCTGGGGGCCACCCCCTCTTTGACAGCGCAGCTCTTCTTT	CACDTLGATPSLTAQLFF
TRDV2	TRDD3	NA	TRDJ1	TGTGCCTGTGACCCCTGGGGGATACTTGGGCCTTACACCGATAAACTCATCTTT	CACDPWGILGPYTDKLIF
TRDV2	TRDD3	large	TRDJ3	TGTGCCTGTGACACCTTACTGGGGGATACCCTAACGGGCACCCGACAGATGTTTTTC	CACDTLLGDTLTGTRQMFF
TRDV1	NA	medium-sized	TRDJ1	TGTGCTCTTGGGGACCTTTTCCTCACCTCGAAACTCATCTTT	CALGDLFLTSKLIF
TRDV2	TRDD3	large	TRDJ1	TGTGCCTGTGACACGCTACTGGGGGAGGGCGATAAACTCATCTTT	CACDTLLGEGDKLIF
TRDV2	TRDD3	NA	TRDJ1	TGTGCCTGTGAAAGACTCGTACTGGGGGATACCGGACCCACCGATAAACTCATCTTT	CACERLVLGDTGPTDKLIF
TRDV2	TRDD3	few	TRDJ1	TGTGCCTGTGACCGACTGGGGGATGATAAACTCATCTTT	CACDRLGDDKLIF
TRDV2	TRDD3	NA	TRDJ1	TGTGCCTGTGACCCCGTGGGGGATAAAAATGGCCATAAACTCATCTTT	CACDPVGDKNGHKLIF
TRDV2	NA	NA	TRDJ3	TGTGCCTGTGACACCGTAGGGGGACCCTCCTGGGACACCCGACAGATGTTTTTC	CACDTVGGPSWDTRQMFF
TRDV2	NA	few	TRDJ1	TGTGCCTGTGACGTACTGGGTCCCCCGGCCACCGATAAACTCATCTTT	CACDVLGPPATDKLIF
TRDV2	TRDD3	NA	TRDJ3	TGTGCCTGTGACGTACTGGGGGATTCCTACTCCTGGGACACCCGACAGATGTTTTTC	CACDVLGDSYSWDTRQMFF
TRDV2	TRDD3	medium-sized	TRDJ1	TGTGCCTGTGACCTACTGGGGGATACGCGGGGGAGGAAAACCGATAAACTCATCTTT	CACDLLGDTRGRKTDKLIF
TRDV2	NA	large	TRDJ1	TGTGCCTGTGACACCGTCCCACTGGGTCCCCCGGCCACCGATAAACTCATCTTT	CACDTVPLGPPATDKLIF
TRDV2	TRDD3	large	TRDJ3	TGTGCCTGTGACCCTACTGGGGGATACGCGGGGTCCTGGGACACCCGACAGATGTTTTTC	CACDPTGGYAGSWDTRQMFF
TRDV2	NA	hyperexpanded	TRDJ1	TGTGCCTGTGACACCGTCGTTAGGGGATCCAGCACCGATAAACTCATCTTT	CACDTVVRGSSTDKLIF
TRDV2	TRDD3	hyperexpanded	TRDJ1	TGTGCCTGTGACCCCTGGGGGAACACCGATAAACTCATCTTT	CACDPWGNTDKLIF
TRDV2	TRDD3	few	TRDJ1	TGTGCCTGTGACACCGTACTGGGGGATACGACCGATAAACTCATCTTT	CACDTVLGDTTDKLIF
TRDV1	TRDD3	few	TRDJ1	TGTGCTCTTGTGATTCCTACTGGGGGACTTACCGATAAACTCATCTTT	CALVIPTGGLTDKLIF
TRDV2	TRDD3	NA	TRDJ1	TGTGCCTGTGACACTCTGGGGGATTCCCCCACCGATAAACTCATCTTT	CACDTLGDSPTDKLIF
TRDV2	TRDD3	NA	TRDJ1	TGTGCCTGTGACACCGTACTGGGGACCCCGGCCACCGATAAACTCATCTTT	CACDTVLGTPATDKLIF
TRDV2	TRDD3	few	TRDJ1	TGTGCCTGTGAAAGACTCGTACTGGGGGATCGGGAGGACACCGATAAACTCATCTTT	CACERLVLGDREDTDKLIF
TRDV2	TRDD3	few	TRDJ1	TGTGCCTGTGACACCGTTAGCCTGGGGGACACCGATAAACTCATCTTT	CACDTVSLGDTDKLIF
TRDV2	TRDD3	NA	TRDJ1	TGTGCCTGTGACACCTTACTGGGGGATACGACCGATAAACTCATCTTT	CACDTLLGDTTDKLIF
TRDV2	TRDD3	NA	TRDJ1	TGTGCCTGTGACACCGTTAGCCTGGGGGATACGAACACCGATAAACTCATCTTT	CACDTVSLGDTNTDKLIF
TRDV2	TRDD3	few	TRDJ1	TGTGCCTGTGACACGCTAGGTGGGGGATCCAGCACCGATAAACTCATCTTT	CACDTLGGGSSTDKLIF
TRDV2	TRDD3	large	TRDJ1	TGTGCCTGTGACACGTTGTCTGGGGGATACGCGGGGTACACCGATAAACTCATCTTT	CACDTLSGGYAGYTDKLIF
TRDV2	TRDD3	NA	TRDJ1	TGTGCCTGTGACACCGTTAGCCTGGGGGACGAACCCACCGATAAACTCATCTTT	CACDTVSLGDEPTDKLIF
TRDV2	TRDD3	few	TRDJ1	TGTGCCTGTGACCCCGTGGGGGATCGGGAGGACACCGATAAACTCATCTTT	CACDPVGDREDTDKLIF
TRDV1	TRDD3	hyperexpanded	TRDJ1	TGTGCTCTTGGGGGAGACGGCCTCCCTCTGATCTGGGGGATACTTGGGCCTTACACCGATAAACTCATCTTT	CALGGDGLPLIWGILGPYTDKLIF